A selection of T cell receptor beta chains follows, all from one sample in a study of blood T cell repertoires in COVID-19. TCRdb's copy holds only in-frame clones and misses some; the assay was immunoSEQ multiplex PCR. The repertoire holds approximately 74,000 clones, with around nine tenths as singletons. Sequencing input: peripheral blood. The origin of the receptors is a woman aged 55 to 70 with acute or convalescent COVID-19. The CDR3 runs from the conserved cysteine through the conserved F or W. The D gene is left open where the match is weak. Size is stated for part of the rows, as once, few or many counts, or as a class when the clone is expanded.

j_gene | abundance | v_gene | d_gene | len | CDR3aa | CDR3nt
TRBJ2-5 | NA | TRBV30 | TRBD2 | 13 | CAWSTSGQETQYF | TGTGCCTGGAGTACTAGCGGGCAAGAGACCCAGTACTTC
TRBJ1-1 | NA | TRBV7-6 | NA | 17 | CASSLAQGGAAGGRAFF | TGTGCCAGCAGCTTAGCGCAAGGGGGGGCGGCGGGAGGTAGAGCTTTCTTT
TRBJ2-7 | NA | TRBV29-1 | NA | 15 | CSVEEVQGISYEQYF | TGCAGCGTTGAAGAGGTACAGGGAATCTCCTACGAGCAGTACTTC
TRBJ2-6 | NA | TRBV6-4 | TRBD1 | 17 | CASSRTGNPTGANVLTF | TGTGCCAGCAGTCGGACAGGGAATCCTACTGGGGCCAACGTCCTGACTTTC
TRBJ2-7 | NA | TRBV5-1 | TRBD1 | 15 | CASSLLTGGNYEQYF | TGCGCCAGCAGCTTGTTGACAGGGGGCAATTACGAGCAGTACTTC
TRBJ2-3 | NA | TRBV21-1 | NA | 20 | CASSKIFKPGRAVDTDTQYF | TGTGCCAGCAGCAAAATTTTTAAGCCCGGGAGGGCCGTTGATACAGATACGCAGTATTTT
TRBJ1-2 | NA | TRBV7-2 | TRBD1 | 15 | CASSSNPGQGYGYTF | TGTGCCAGCAGCTCCAATCCGGGACAGGGGTATGGCTACACCTTC
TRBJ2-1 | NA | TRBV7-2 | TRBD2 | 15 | CASSWTSGGAYEQFF | TGTGCCAGCAGTTGGACTAGCGGGGGGGCCTATGAGCAGTTCTTC
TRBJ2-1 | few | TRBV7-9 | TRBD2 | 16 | CASSLLSASGKDEQFF | TGTGCCAGCAGCTTACTCTCGGCTAGCGGGAAAGATGAGCAGTTCTTC
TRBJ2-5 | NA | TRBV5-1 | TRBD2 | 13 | CASSLRGQETQYF | TGCGCCAGCAGCCTGCGGGGGCAAGAGACCCAGTACTTC
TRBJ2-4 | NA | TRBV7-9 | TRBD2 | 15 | CASSAGSGRMNIQYF | TGTGCCAGCAGCGCAGGAAGCGGGAGGATGAACATTCAGTACTTC
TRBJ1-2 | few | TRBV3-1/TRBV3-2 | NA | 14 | CASSQDLTTYGYTF | TGTGCCAGCAGCCAAGATTTAACAACATATGGCTACACCTTC
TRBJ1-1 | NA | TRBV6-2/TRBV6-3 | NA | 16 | CASSYSRRTALLGAFF | TGTGCCAGCAGTTACTCGCGGAGGACGGCCCTCCTTGGAGCTTTCTTT
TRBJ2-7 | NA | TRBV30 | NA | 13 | CAWSVGEAYEQYF | TGTGCCTGGAGTGTAGGCGAGGCCTACGAGCAGTACTTC
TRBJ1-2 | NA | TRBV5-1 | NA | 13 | CASSLDGQLGYTF | TGCGCCAGCAGCTTGGATGGCCAGTTGGGCTACACCTTC
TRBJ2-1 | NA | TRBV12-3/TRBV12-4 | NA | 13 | CASSAGLYNEQFF | TGTGCCAGCAGCGCGGGGCTTTACAATGAGCAGTTCTTC
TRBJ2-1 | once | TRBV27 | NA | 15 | CASSPDLSSYNEQFF | TGTGCCAGCAGTCCCGACTTAAGCTCCTACAATGAGCAGTTCTTC
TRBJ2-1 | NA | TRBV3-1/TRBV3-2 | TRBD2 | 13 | CASNPQGGNEQFF | TGTGCCAGCAACCCCCAGGGAGGGAATGAGCAGTTCTTC
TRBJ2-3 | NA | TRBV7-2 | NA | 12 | CASSFQADSIRF | TGTGCCAGCAGCTTTCAGGCGGACAGTATCCGTTTT
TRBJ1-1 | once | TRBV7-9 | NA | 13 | CASSQGSFTEAFF | TGTGCCAGCAGCCAGGGTTCCTTCACTGAAGCTTTCTTT
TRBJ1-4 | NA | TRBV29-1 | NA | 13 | CSVRAATNEKLFF | TGCAGCGTGCGGGCGGCAACTAATGAAAAACTGTTTTTT
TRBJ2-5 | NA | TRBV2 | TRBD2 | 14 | CASRYALAEETQYF | TGTGCCAGCAGGTACGCCCTAGCGGAAGAGACCCAGTACTTC
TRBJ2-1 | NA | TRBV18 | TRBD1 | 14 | CASSPMDREYPQFF | TGTGCCAGCTCACCAATGGACAGGGAATATCCCCAGTTCTTC
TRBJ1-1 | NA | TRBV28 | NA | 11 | CASREDTEAFF | TGTGCCAGCAGGGAGGACACTGAAGCTTTCTTT
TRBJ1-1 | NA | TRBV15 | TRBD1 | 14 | CATSRNRGDTEAFF | TGTGCCACCAGCAGAAACAGGGGAGACACTGAAGCTTTCTTT
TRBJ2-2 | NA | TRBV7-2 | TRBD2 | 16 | CASIQGVREGTGELFF | TGTGCCAGCATCCAAGGGGTCAGGGAGGGGACCGGGGAGCTGTTTTTT
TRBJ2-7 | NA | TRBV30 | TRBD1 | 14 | CAWTGQALSYEQYF | TGTGCCTGGACTGGACAGGCCCTATCCTACGAGCAGTACTTC
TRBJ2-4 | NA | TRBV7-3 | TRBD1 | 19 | CASSLSAEGTGTILGIQYF | TGTGCCAGCAGCTTATCGGCGGAGGGGACAGGGACGATTCTAGGCATTCAGTACTTC
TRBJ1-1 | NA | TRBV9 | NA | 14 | CASSGGLTHTEAFF | TGTGCCAGCAGCGGGGGACTGACCCACACTGAAGCTTTCTTT
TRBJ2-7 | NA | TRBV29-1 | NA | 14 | CSVTTENREIEQYF | TGCAGCGTGACGACCGAGAACAGGGAAATCGAGCAGTACTTC
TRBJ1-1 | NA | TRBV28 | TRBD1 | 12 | CASSGGGREAFF | TGTGCCAGCTCTGGAGGGGGCAGGGAAGCTTTCTTT
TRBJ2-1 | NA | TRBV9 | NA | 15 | CASRGSGSSYNEQFF | TGTGCCAGCAGAGGCTCCGGGAGCTCCTACAATGAGCAGTTCTTC
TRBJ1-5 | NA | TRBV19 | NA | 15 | CASSTTGYSNQPQHF | TGTGCCAGTAGTACTACAGGGTACAGCAATCAGCCCCAGCATTTT
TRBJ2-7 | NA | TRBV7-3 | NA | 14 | CASSPGTDSYEQYF | TGTGCCAGCAGCCCGGGGACTGATTCCTACGAGCAGTACTTC
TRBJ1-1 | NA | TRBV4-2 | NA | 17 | CASSQAFNQGLNTEAFF | TGTGCCAGCAGCCAAGCCTTTAACCAGGGATTGAACACTGAAGCTTTCTTT
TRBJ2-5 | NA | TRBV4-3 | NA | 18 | CASSQEFGGLEYQETQYF | TGCGCCAGCAGCCAAGAATTTGGAGGGCTGGAGTACCAAGAGACCCAGTACTTC